This T cell receptor (beta chain) was retrieved from a study of shared clonotypes between healthy human individuals. As for the study in general: The people who gave samples were a couple of women and three men aged 18 to 49. The study, taken as a whole, reports: On the whole, naive subsets had larger estimated richness than memory subsets had. How much donors shared clonotypes was expected to be affected by sequencing depth.

Concerning this clone: The target antigen is unknown.

Terminally differentiated effector memory CD45RA+ cells were left out of the naive CD8 fraction, which was CD45RO-negative and positively selected for CCR7. Data came from immunoSEQ multiplex PCR; TCRdb stores just in-frame clones and leaves some out. The data hold nearly 2 million clones, with 85% to 95% observed a single time. This clonotype originated in a man younger than 35 in good health. The specimen was naive CD8+ T cells sorted from blood.

Here the CDR3 reads CASSDRDGTEVNEKLFF. The CDR3 DNA follows: TGTGCCAGCAGCGACCGGGACGGTACTGAGGTTAATGAAAAACTGTTTTTT. V and J are TRBV7-9 and TRBJ1-4, with TRBD1 as a possible D gene (5 bases). The germline CDR1 and CDR2 sequences are SEHNR and FQNEAQ (reference sequence). This CDR3 spans 17 amino acids. The V and J ends lost 5 bases and 4 bases respectively, with 20 bases between them.